This T cell receptor (beta chain) was identified during a study of blood T cell repertoires in COVID-19. Per the germline V gene, CDR1 is GTSNPN and CDR2 is SVGIG (reference sequence). J was trimmed by 7 bases and V by 5 bases; bases with no gene match: 4. This CDR3 region has 13 residues. Clones were read by immunoSEQ multiplex PCR, and TCRdb kept only the in-frame ones, dropping some. The table has 150,000 to 200,000 clones, approximately 87% seen once. The source of this sequence is a woman aged 55 to 70 with COVID-19, enrolled during active disease. The chain recombines TRBV30 with TRBJ1-6; 8 bases map to TRBD1. Specimen: peripheral blood. Here the CDR3 reads CAWARGLNSPLHF. The CDR3 DNA sequence: TGTGCCTGGGCCAGGGGGCTAAATTCACCCCTCCACTTT.